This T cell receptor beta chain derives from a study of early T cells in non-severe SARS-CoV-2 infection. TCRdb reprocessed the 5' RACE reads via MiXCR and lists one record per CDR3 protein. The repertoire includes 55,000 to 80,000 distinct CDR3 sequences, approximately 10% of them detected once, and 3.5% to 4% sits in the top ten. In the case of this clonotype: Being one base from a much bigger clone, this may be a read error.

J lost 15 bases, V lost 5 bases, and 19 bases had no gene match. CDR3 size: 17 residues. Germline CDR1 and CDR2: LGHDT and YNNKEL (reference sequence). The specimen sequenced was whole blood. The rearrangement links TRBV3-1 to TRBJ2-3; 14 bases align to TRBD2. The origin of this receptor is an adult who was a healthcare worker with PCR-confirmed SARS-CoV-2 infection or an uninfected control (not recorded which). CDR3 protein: CASSAGSAGTSGRRCYF. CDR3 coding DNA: TGTGCCAGCAGCGCGGGTTCGGCCGGGACTAGCGGGAGAAGGTGTTATTTT.